Listed here are 19 T cell receptor beta chains from one sample, sequenced in a study of response to subunit inactivated influenza vaccine. Using its own MiXCR run on the RT-PCR reads, TCRdb lists one record per CDR3 protein. Of about 700,000 distinct CDR3 sequences in the sample, around 13% are singletons; the top ten hold 5.5% to 8%. Here the sequenced sample was PBMCs from blood, taken approximately 15 days before vaccination. The source is a man between 45 and 60 years old who received an inactivated influenza vaccine.

The genes are TRBV9 and TRBJ2-7; TRBD1 matches at 8 bases. The germline V gene encodes CDR1 SGDLS and CDR2 YYNGEE. CDR3 length: 15 residues. The V segment lost 0 bases and the J segment 0 bases; nucleotides outside the gene matches: 2. The CDR3, as DNA: TGTGCCAGCAGCGTAGGGACAGGGAGCTCCTACGAGCAGTACTTC. Its translation: CASSVGTGSSYEQYF.

The chain is built from TRBV29-1 and TRBJ1-1, with 8 bases that match TRBD1. The CDR3 runs 14 residues. After removal of 4 bases from V and 13 bases from J, the junction contained 17 bases not matched to a gene. Germline lookup yields CDR1 SQVTM and CDR2 ANQGSEA. The CDR3 spells CSVAGQANGQRNFF. The CDR3 bases are TGCAGCGTTGCGGGACAGGCCAATGGGCAAAGGAATTTCTTT. The full variable domain, with the rest looked up from reference TRBV29-1 and TRBJ1-1, is SAVISQKPSRDICQRGTSLTIQCQVDSQVTMMFWYRQQPGQSLTLIATANQGSEATYESGFVIDKFPISRPNLTFSTLTVSNMSPEDSSIYLCSVAGQANGQRNFFGQGTRLTVV.

At least ten counts were recorded for this clonotype. This chain joins TRBV20-1 and TRBJ2-3; 9 bases are shared with TRBD2. This CDR3 is 14 amino acids long. Germline lookup yields CDR1 DFQATT and CDR2 SNEGSKA (reference sequence). Trimming at V came to 6 bases and at J to 4 bases, leaving 8 bases not matched to a gene. The CDR3 loop is CSARTAGGSDTQYF. The CDR3 DNA follows: TGCAGTGCCCGGACAGCGGGGGGCTCAGATACGCAGTATTTT.

Only a few counts were recorded for this clonotype. The rearrangement joins TRBV11-2 to TRBJ2-5, with TRBD1 matching over 12 bases. After removal of 5 bases from V and 4 bases from J, the junction contained 11 bases not matched to a gene. CDR3 length: 17 residues. From germline, CDR1 is SGHAT and CDR2 FQNNGV. The CDR3 reads CASSRRDRGRFSETQYF. DNA for the CDR3: TGTGCCAGCAGCCGTCGGGACAGGGGGCGCTTTTCAGAGACCCAGTACTTC. Full variable domain (rest looked up from reference TRBV11-2 and TRBJ2-5): EAGVAQSPRYKIIEKRQSVAFWCNPISGHATLYWYQQILGQGPKLLIQFQNNGVVDDSQLPKDRFSAERLKGVDSTLKIQPAKLEDSAVYLCASSRRDRGRFSETQYFGPGTRLLVL.

The chain recombines TRBV29-1 with TRBJ1-1, with D hard to call. CDR1 and CDR2 (germline): SQVTM, ANQGSEA. V gave up 5 bases and J gave up 3 bases, with 10 bases separating them. The CDR3 contains 12 residues. The CDR3 spells CSVSTRDTEAFF. CDR3 in DNA: TGCAGCGTTTCTACTCGGGACACTGAAGCTTTCTTT.

J is TRBJ1-3 and V is TRBV2, with 9 nucleotides matching TRBD1. Germline V gene sequence: CDR1 SNHLY, CDR2 FYNNEI. V trimming: 7 bases; J trimming: 0 bases; junction bases outside the gene matches: 4. The CDR3 is 15 residues long. The CDR3 spells CASTPTGGSGNTIYF. CDR3 nucleotide sequence: TGTGCCAGCACACCGACAGGGGGCTCTGGAAACACCATATATTTT.

At least ten counts were recorded for this clonotype. The V and J genes are TRBV29-1 and TRBJ1-1; 10 bases are shared with TRBD1. V shed 0 bases, J shed 8 bases, and the junction held 9 bases outside the gene matches. Germline CDR1 and CDR2: SQVTM and ANQGSEA. This CDR3 is 15 amino acids long. CDR3 residues: CSVEDFDRGRAEAFF. The CDR3 region has the DNA TGCAGCGTTGAAGATTTCGACAGGGGGCGAGCGGAAGCTTTCTTT.

In its sample, this clonotype was seen a few times. The chain has TRBV20-1 and TRBJ2-7; D might be TRBD1 or TRBD2, each matching 5 bases. Germline V CDR1 and CDR2: DFQATT, SNEGSKA (reference sequence). Trimming left V 3 bases short and J 6 bases short, with 12 bases between. The CDR3 contains 12 residues. The CDR3 reads CSARSRESEQYF. In DNA, the CDR3 is TGCAGTGCTAGGTCCAGGGAGTCCGAGCAGTACTTC.

The CDR3, as DNA: TGTGCCAGCAGCAAGATTATTCTGGCGTTATGTCCAGATACGCAGTATTTT. Protein product: CASSKIILALCPDTQYF. This chain connects TRBV21-1 to TRBJ2-3. TRBV21-1 is a known pseudogene. The CDR3 loop spans 17 amino acids.

This rearrangement joins TRBV6-1 to TRBJ1-2, with D unresolved. The CDR3 runs to 14 residues. Germline loops: CDR1 MNHNS, CDR2 SASEGT. V was pared by 10 bases and J by 7 bases, with 22 bases between. The CDR3 region has the DNA TGTGCCATCCAGTACATCGTGGAGGGAGGTGGCTACACCTTC. It translates to CAIQYIVEGGGYTF.

The chain uses TRBV21-1 and TRBJ1-2. TRBV21-1 is a recognized pseudogene. The CDR3 is made up of 16 amino acids. The CDR3 reads CASSTIGRRGDYGYTF. The CDR3 DNA reads as TGTGCCAGCAGCACTATCGGGCGGCGGGGGGACTATGGCTACACCTTC.

This clonotype was picked up a small number of times. The V call is TRBV6-2 or TRBV6-3, the J call TRBJ1-3; the D is unclear. Germline V gene sequence: CDR1 MNHEY, CDR2 SVGEGT. The CDR3 is 16 amino acids. Trimming stripped 1 base from V and 0 bases from J, with 10 bases between. CDR3 in amino acids: CASSYWMAVSGNTIYF. In DNA form, the CDR3 reads TGTGCCAGCAGTTACTGGATGGCCGTCTCTGGAAACACCATATATTTT.

This clonotype was counted a few times. The chain recombines TRBV11-2 with TRBJ1-1; unclear D gene. Germline-derived CDR1 and CDR2 are SGHAT and FQNNGV. Trimming stripped 0 bases from V and 3 bases from J, with 11 bases between. The CDR3 sequence is 15 residues long. The CDR3 sequence is CASSLEVGRYTEAFF. Here the CDR3 DNA reads TGTGCCAGCAGCTTAGAAGTTGGCAGATACACTGAAGCTTTCTTT.

The J gene is TRBJ2-5, the V gene TRBV29-1; D is undetermined. V lost 4 bases to trimming and J lost 2 bases, with 17 bases between them. Germline CDR1 SQVTM, CDR2 ANQGSEA. The CDR3 is 15 amino acids. The CDR3 DNA is TGCAGCGTTGTTCGGGTTAAGGCGGCTCAAGAGACCCAGTACTTC. Translation gives CSVVRVKAAQETQYF.

This clonotype appeared a few times. This chain joins TRBV7-6 and TRBJ2-3, with no clear D. This CDR3 has 13 amino acids. V gave up 0 bases and J gave up 6 bases, with 7 bases separating them. Germline CDR1 SGHVS, CDR2 FNYEAQ. In DNA form, the CDR3 reads TGTGCCAGCAGCTTAGCCATGGTCGATACGCAGTATTTT. Protein: CASSLAMVDTQYF.

This chain connects TRBV6-5 to TRBJ2-4; D not resolved. This CDR3 contains 12 residues. The V end lost 4 bases, the J end lost 7 bases, and 8 bases lay between the germline ends. Germline values: CDR1 MNHEY, CDR2 SVGAGI. This CDR3 is CASSSKLNIQYF. The CDR3 nucleotides are TGTGCCAGCAGTTCTAAGTTGAACATTCAGTACTTC.

The genes are TRBV28 and TRBJ2-4, with a tentative D call TRBD1 (6 bases). This CDR3 is built from 14 residues. Trimming pared 2 bases from V and 10 bases from J, leaving 15 bases between. Per the germline V gene, CDR1 is MDHEN and CDR2 is SYDVKM. The CDR3 here is CASSLVAGVRIQYF. CDR3 DNA: TGTGCCAGCAGTTTAGTGGCAGGGGTACGAATTCAGTACTTC.

This clonotype showed up many times. The V and J genes are TRBV6-2 or TRBV6-3 and TRBJ1-2, with 8 bases fitting TRBD1. V gave up 2 bases and J gave up 3 bases; unmatched junction bases: 8. In germline, CDR1 is MNHEY, CDR2 SVGEGT. The CDR3 runs 16 residues. The CDR3 nucleotides read TGTGCCAGCAGTTACCGATCCAGGGGGCGTGACTATGGCTACACCTTC. It encodes CASSYRSRGRDYGYTF.

The V call is TRBV11-2, the J call TRBJ2-1; D unclear. Deletions cut 9 bases from V and 2 bases from J, with 14 bases between. This CDR3 contains 14 residues. Germline CDR1 SGHAT, CDR2 FQNNGV. CDR3 sequence: CASRKPDAYNEQFF. The CDR3 DNA reads as TGTGCCAGTAGGAAACCGGACGCCTACAATGAGCAGTTCTTC. Combining the CDR3 with reference TRBV11-2 and TRBJ2-1 gives the whole variable domain EAGVAQSPRYKIIEKRQSVAFWCNPISGHATLYWYQQILGQGPKLLIQFQNNGVVDDSQLPKDRFSAERLKGVDSTLKIQPAKLEDSAVYLCASRKPDAYNEQFFGPGTRLTVL.